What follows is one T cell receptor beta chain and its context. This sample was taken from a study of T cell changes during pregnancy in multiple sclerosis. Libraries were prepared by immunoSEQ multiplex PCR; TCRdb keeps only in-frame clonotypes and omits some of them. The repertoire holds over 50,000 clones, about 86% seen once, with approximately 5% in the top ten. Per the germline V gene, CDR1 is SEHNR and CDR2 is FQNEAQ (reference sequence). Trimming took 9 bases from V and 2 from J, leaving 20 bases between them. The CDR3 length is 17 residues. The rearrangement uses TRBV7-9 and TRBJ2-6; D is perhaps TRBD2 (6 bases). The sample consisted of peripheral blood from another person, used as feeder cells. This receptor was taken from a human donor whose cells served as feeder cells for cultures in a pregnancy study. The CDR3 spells CASPGPLGGPGANVLTF. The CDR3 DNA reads TGTGCCAGTCCTGGACCGCTGGGGGGTCCTGGGGCCAACGTCCTGACTTTC.